Given below is one TCR beta chain in context. This clone was seen more than once but under ten times. Its antigen is not yet known. No clone much larger than this one lies a single base away; base qualities are absent. The sample comes from a study of cytomegalovirus exposure and HLA in healthy donors (dated by TCRdb to the late 2010s). Regarding the complete study: According to an earlier analysis of several hundred of the donors, about 179 million T cells yielded over 90 million unique TCR beta sequences and 250 to 350 Gb of sequence data. An early release covering more than 500 HLA-typed donors comprised roughly 300 gigabases of sequencing data and 85 million or so unique TCR sequences. Of the approximately 400 genotyped donors, roughly 80% fell in the genetic ancestry cluster associated with self-reported Caucasian donors. The study aimed to test whether cataloging public T cell receptors could reveal signatures of past pathogen exposure. The study used immunosequencing to profile the T cell repertoires of around 600 subjects and linked those repertoires to cytomegalovirus serostatus. A separate validation cohort of approximately 120 different subjects was used in addition to the approximately 670-subject first cohort. To predict cytomegalovirus infection status, the study brought together high-throughput TCR immunosequencing, statistical association of individual TCRs with disease status, and machine learning. A later analysis re-examined previously published TCR beta repertoires from hundreds of donors and added high-resolution HLA genotyping to investigate patterns of TCR occurrence. Rather than using new phenotypic data, the later analysis identified candidate immune exposures from TCR beta sequences and from how often those sequences occurred across donors. An earlier analysis of 587 of the donors used high-throughput TCR beta sequencing to judge whether each TCR beta V gene segment behaved as functional or pseudogenic. Donor age, sex, ethnicity and CMV serostatus were compiled alongside the repertoire data. A later genetic analysis used genome-wide SNP genotypes for about 65% of the roughly 670 donors, treating that subset as a discovery cohort. All discovery cohort repertoires had been generated using a single sequencing platform. HLA typing included class I and class II loci at four-digit resolution. The number of donors typed differed by locus, with roughly 620-630 for A, B, C, DRB1 and DQB1, roughly 520 for DQA1, 600 to 610 for DPA1, and some 450 for DPB1. A handful of DR-DQ haplotypes were handled as single units for association and clustering because linkage in the cohort was strong. Among about 360 genotyped donors of the cohort, an average of about 240,000 unique TCR beta nucleotide sequences were sequenced per donor, roughly 18% of them non-productive. The investigation overall reported the following: The sequencing pipeline was judged likely to have produced a cluster of highly shared sequence variants as a technical artifact. A further reported finding was that TCR beta sequences accurately predicted the HLA-A and HLA-B alleles for most subjects in the first cohort. The cohort was sequenced for TCR beta chains only, and without alpha or paired-chain data the features that could be detected were limited. Because counts were too low, more than 15 rarely observed V segments, including chromosome 9 orphons, were left out of the earlier analysis of 587 of the donors. Immune exposure information for the cohort was limited to CMV serostatus. At a false discovery rate of 0.05, a later analysis linked some 18,000 TCR beta sequences to specific HLA alleles. The classifier was reported to diagnose cytomegalovirus status with high specificity and sensitivity in both the original and validation cohorts. In a later analysis, HLA-associated TCR beta chains were found to be more clonally expanded and to have lower generation probabilities than equally common non-associated chains. Assigning TCR associations to individual alleles was difficult when HLA alleles, especially DR and DQ, strongly co-occurred. Three of the identified cytomegalovirus-associated TCR beta chains were confirmed in vitro to be specific for cytomegalovirus antigens. In a later genetic analysis, fewer N-insertions in productive TCRs were reported among donors in an Asian-associated ancestry cluster than the roughly 700-donor mean. Because the 87-base-pair reads could not distinguish some IMGT-functional V segments, including TRBV6-2 and TRBV6-3, those segments were excluded. In a later analysis, the rate of TCR association differed among HLA loci, with DRB1 alleles having the most associated TCRs and HLA-C alleles having the fewest. V-gene and J-gene trimming of TCR beta chains was associated with a missense DCLRE1C variant in a later genetic analysis, and the association was replicated in an independent cohort. Most TCR sequences were observed very rarely across donors, whereas some public TCRs were present in many individuals. Most CMV-associated TCR beta chains appeared to be HLA-restricted in a later analysis, and the HLA associations seemed to be driven largely by CMV exposure. Because HLA typing was missing for some donors at each locus, association tests included only the typed subset. Several of the top co-occurrence clusters appeared to be linked to parvovirus B19, influenza, CMV and Epstein-Barr virus, according to a later analysis. Broadly in line with IMGT annotations, most TCR beta V segments showed up in productive rearrangements about 87% or about 30% of the time in an earlier analysis of around 600 of the donors. According to the authors, the approach could potentially be generalized to other disease states and immunological phenotypes. Linkage disequilibrium might explain the correlated functional status among segregating V segments, but an unknown experimental factor could not be ruled out. Roughly uniform sequencing depth across donors was assumed in presence/absence analyses, although this assumption may not hold. In the study, 150 to 200 TCR beta chains were listed as associated with cytomegalovirus.

The cohort consisted of 670 or so healthy bone marrow donors. Cohort members were all nominally healthy when sampled, although unrecorded immune exposures were likely present. The donor tested CMV seronegative, placing the donor among the 300 to 450 seronegative members of the cohort. Every donor gave a peripheral blood sample, and the peripheral blood mononuclear cells from that sample were used for TCR beta sequencing. The Qiagen DNeasy Blood Extraction Kit was used to extract genomic DNA from the blood cell samples. The library was built by means of the immunoSEQ multiplex PCR assay. For the multiplex PCR, a mixture combining 60 forward primers for TCR Vbeta segments and 13 reverse primers for TCR Jbeta segments was used. A multiplex PCR assay on genomic DNA amplified the CDR3 region of rearranged TCR beta genes. The amplified TCR beta libraries were sequenced on the Illumina HiSeq System as 87-base-pair reads. Processing in the source paper ran as follows. A later analysis counted about 80 million unique TCR beta chains across the 666 repertoires, and around 9.9 million of these chains were shared by at least two donors. To remove PCR and sequencing errors, raw reads were error-corrected and collapsed into unique sequences using a nearest-neighbor algorithm that merged closely related sequences. CDR3 sequences were aligned to IMGT reference sequences to assign V, D and J gene segments. For a sequence to be retained, at least a six-nucleotide match to both a V gene segment and a J gene segment was required. Rearrangements were classified as productive when the CDR3 lacked stop codons and remained in frame with V and J, and all other rearrangements were classified as non-productive. CDR3 was defined according to IMGT convention as the region running from the second conserved V-encoded cysteine to the conserved J-encoded phenylalanine. In an earlier analysis of more than 550 of the donors, sequences lacking an unambiguous match to a single V gene segment were excluded. An earlier analysis of under 750 of the donors called V segments functional above 56.7% productive rearrangements and segregating when the between-donor standard deviation exceeded 5%. To diagnose cytomegalovirus status from the catalog of TCR beta chain sequences, a statistical classification framework was built. A later analysis assigned V and J genes by comparing TCR nucleotide sequences with IMGT/GENE-DB human TR gene sequences. A later analysis assigned CDR3 sequences and most-parsimonious VDJ recombination scenarios with the TCRdist pipeline. A later analysis defined each TCR beta chain by its CDR3 amino acid sequence plus V-gene family, and excluded reads lacking a unique V-gene family. In a later analysis, 550 to 650 highly shared, low-generation-probability nucleotide sequences were removed to address suspected cross-contamination and a sequencing artifact. A later analysis calculated a clonal expansion index for each public chain from normalized within-repertoire ranks of inferred template counts. A later analysis computed generation probabilities with a VDJ recombination model fitted to out-of-frame rearrangements, and checked the results against IGoR. In a later analysis, hypergeometric tests were used to score TCR-TCR, TCR-HLA and TCR-CMV co-occurrence, with a repertoire-size bias correction applied to TCR pairs. False discovery rates were estimated in a later analysis by permuting HLA or CMV assignments 20 times. A later analysis grouped co-occurring TCRs with DBSCAN, adding TCRdist sequence similarity when clustering within HLA-allele-positive subsets. Repertoires with fewer than 30,000 or more than 120,000 public chains, plus five repertoires with anomalous nucleotide sharing, were excluded from co-occurrence clustering. TCRdb limited this immuneACCESS table to in-frame rearrangements with V and J called. A share of clones is missing; checked studies link under half to unresolved V genes, and the rest is unexplained. V, J and clone size reflect that table, while D and trimming were determined from the DNA. The sample has roughly 160,000 clones on record, around 75% of them singletons. Together, the top ten hold about 2.2% of the sample.

The CDR3 numbers 12 residues from cysteine through phenylalanine. Only the CDR3 region is kept as DNA, spanning 36 bases read in frame from base 1. V drops 5 bases and J drops 4 bases, leaving 9 bases in between. CDR1 and CDR2 were assigned from the germline V gene as MNHEY and SVGAGI. The TCR originated in a male donor in good health and CMV-seronegative. The chain links TRBV6-5 with TRBJ2-7; confidence is insufficient to name the D gene. The source material was PBMCs. The sequenced DNA: TGTGCCAGCAGTCTAGACGGGTACGAGCAGTACTTC. The translation is CASSLDGYEQYF.